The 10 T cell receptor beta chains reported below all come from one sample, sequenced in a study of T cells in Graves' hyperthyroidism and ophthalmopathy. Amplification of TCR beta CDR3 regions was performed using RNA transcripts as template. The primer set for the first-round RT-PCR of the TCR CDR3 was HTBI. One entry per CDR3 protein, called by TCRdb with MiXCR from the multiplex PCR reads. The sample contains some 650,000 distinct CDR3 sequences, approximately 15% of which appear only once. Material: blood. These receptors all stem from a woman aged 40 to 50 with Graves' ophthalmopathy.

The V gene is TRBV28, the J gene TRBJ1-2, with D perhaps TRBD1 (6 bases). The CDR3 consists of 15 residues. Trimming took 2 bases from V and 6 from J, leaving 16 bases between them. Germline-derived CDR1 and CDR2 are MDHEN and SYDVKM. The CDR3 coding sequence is TGTGCCAGCAGTTTACGGAAGGGGGTTATGCATGGCTACACCTTC. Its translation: CASSLRKGVMHGYTF.

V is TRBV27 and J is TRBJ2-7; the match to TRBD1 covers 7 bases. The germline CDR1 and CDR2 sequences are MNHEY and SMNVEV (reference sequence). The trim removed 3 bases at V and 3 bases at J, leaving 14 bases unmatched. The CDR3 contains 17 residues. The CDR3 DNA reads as TGTGCCAGCAGTTTTGGTCCGCGGGCAGGGGGTAGCTACGAGCAGTACTTC. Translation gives CASSFGPRAGGSYEQYF.

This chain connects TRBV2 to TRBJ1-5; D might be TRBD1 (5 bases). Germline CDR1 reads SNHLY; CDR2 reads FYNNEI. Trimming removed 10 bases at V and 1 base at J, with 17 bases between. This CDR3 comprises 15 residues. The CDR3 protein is CATSPGPLSNQPQHF. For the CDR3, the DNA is TGTGCCACAAGCCCGGGACCGCTCAGCAATCAGCCCCAGCATTTT.

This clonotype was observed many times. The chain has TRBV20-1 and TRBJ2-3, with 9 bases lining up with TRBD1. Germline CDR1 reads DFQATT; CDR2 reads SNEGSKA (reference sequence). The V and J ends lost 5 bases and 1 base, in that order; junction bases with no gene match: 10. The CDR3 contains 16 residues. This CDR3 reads CSAPGQGARRTDTQYF. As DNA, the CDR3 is TGCAGTGCTCCGGGACAGGGAGCACGCCGCACAGATACGCAGTATTTT.

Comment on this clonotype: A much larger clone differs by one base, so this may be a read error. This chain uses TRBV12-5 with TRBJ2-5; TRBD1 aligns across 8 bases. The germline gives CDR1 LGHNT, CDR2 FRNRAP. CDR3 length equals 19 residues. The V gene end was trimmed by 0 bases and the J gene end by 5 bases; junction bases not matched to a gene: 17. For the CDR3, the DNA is TGTGCTAGTGGTTTGGTAGGCCCTCAGGGGGCGCCCCCGGCGGAGACCCAGTACTTC. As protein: CASGLVGPQGAPPAETQYF.

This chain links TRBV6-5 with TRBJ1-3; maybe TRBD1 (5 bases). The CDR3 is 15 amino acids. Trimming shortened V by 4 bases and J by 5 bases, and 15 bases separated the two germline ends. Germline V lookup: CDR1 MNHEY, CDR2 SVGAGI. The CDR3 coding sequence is TGTGCCAGCAGTTTCCAACAGGCCCTAAGAAACACCATATATTTT. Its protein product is CASSFQQALRNTIYF.

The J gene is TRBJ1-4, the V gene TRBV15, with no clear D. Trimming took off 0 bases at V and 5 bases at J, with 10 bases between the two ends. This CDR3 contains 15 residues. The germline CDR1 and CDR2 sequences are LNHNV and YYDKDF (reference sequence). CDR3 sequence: CATSRERSNNEKLFF. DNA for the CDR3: TGTGCCACCAGCAGAGAGAGGAGTAACAATGAAAAACTGTTTTTT.

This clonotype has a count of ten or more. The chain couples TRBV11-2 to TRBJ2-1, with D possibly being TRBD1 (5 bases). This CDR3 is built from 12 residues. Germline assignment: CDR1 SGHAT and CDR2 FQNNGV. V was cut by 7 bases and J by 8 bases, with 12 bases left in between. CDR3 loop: CASNIGVDEQFF. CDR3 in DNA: TGTGCCAGCAATATAGGGGTCGATGAGCAGTTCTTC.

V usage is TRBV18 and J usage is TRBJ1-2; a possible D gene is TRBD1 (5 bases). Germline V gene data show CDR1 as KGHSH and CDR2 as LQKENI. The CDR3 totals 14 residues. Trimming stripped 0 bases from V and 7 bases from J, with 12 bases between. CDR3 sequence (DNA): TGTGCCAGCTCACCACCAGGGGCTGGCTGTGGCTACACCTTC. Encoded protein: CASSPPGAGCGYTF.

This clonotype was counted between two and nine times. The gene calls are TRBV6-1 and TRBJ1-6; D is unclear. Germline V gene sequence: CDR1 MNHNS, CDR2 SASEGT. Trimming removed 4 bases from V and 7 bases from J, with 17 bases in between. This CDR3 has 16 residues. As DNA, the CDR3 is TGTGCCAGCAGTGCAACACAGCCACCTTTAAATTCACCCCTCCACTTT. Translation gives CASSATQPPLNSPLHF.